This T cell receptor (beta chain) was sequenced for a study of identical twins. Study-wide points: Researchers reported weaker excess twin sharing in beta out-of-frame sequences.

TCRdb reprocessed the 5' RACE reads via MiXCR and lists one record per CDR3 protein. The repertoire holds some 730,000 distinct CDR3 sequences, roughly 18% seen once, with approximately 14% in the top ten. V shed 4 bases, J shed 7 bases, and the junction held 5 bases outside the gene matches. The CDR3 spans 14 residues. Germline V CDR1 and CDR2: SGHRS, YFSETQ. About this clonotype: Its antigen is unknown.

These data are also associated with another study on T cells expressing NK-cell markers. That source adds: Sequenced donors, eight in total, included seven who were HCMV-seropositive and one who was seronegative.

This TCR was sampled from a woman in her late teens or twenties in good health. Material for sequencing was PBMCs. The rearrangement links TRBV5-1 to TRBJ1-6; 7 bases match TRBD1. CDR3 coding DNA: TGCGCCAGCAGCACGGGACAGCTGAATTCACCCCTCCACTTT. Residues: CASSTGQLNSPLHF.